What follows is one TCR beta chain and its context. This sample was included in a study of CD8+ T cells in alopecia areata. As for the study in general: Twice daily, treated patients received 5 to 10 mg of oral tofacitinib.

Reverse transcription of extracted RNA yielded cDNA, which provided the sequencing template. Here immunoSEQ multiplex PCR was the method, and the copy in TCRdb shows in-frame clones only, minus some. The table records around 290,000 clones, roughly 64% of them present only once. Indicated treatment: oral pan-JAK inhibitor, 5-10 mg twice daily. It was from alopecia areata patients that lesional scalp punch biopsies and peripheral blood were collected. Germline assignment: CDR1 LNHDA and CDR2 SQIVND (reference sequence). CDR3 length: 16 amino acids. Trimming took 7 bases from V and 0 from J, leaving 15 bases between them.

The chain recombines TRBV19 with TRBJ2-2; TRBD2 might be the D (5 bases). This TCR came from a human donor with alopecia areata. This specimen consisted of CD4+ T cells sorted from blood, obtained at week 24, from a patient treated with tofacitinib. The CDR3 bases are TGTGCCAGTATTATGGGTGGGAGAGCGAACACCGGGGAGCTGTTTTTT. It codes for CASIMGGRANTGELFF.